The table lists the clone carrying this T cell receptor beta chain with a count of one. The antigen is undetermined. These data are taken from a study of T cell responses to AZD1222 COVID-19 vaccine. The overall study: Second-dose schedules of about 4 or about 12 weeks were combined.

Trimming took 4 bases from V and 4 from J; bases not matched to a gene: 8. Germline loops: CDR1 LNHNV, CDR2 YYDKDF (reference sequence). The CDR3 length is 15 residues. General study findings and limits: Regions 160-218 and 743-854 dominated among vaccine-associated CD4 TCRs spanning spike. Breadth and depth of Spike-specific TCRs rose after two AZD1222 doses. Sampling captured repertoires only after the peak T cell response.

Produced via immunoSEQ multiplex PCR; TCRdb's table is partial and in-frame only. Of about 120,000 clones listed, approximately 93% are singletons. The input for sequencing was peripheral blood, taken on day 0 of AZD1222 vaccination. The chain uses TRBV15 and TRBJ2-7; 9 bases are a match to TRBD2. The clonotype comes from an adult in good health. Here the CDR3 DNA reads TGTGCCACCAGCATCTCCCCTAGCGGGAAATACGAGCAGTACTTC. As protein: CATSISPSGKYEQYF.